This T cell receptor (beta chain) was identified in a study of blood T cell repertoires in COVID-19 (dated by TCRdb to 2020 to 2022). For the wider study: The collaborator samples originated in the United States, Italy and Spain and spanned the acute and convalescent phases of COVID-19. The material from the prospective study consisted of cDNA or gDNA derived from T cells, B-cell-depleted T cells, or PBMCs. The dataset comprised deeply sampled blood TCRbeta repertoires from subjects exposed to, actively infected with, or recovered from COVID-19. A freely available public database, intended as a resource for researchers studying the immune response to SARS-CoV-2, is where the repertoires were released. The samples were drawn from two sources: the first 160 participants of the ongoing ImmuneRACE study, and fewer than 1,500 subjects contributed by 6 global collaborators. Sample metadata almost always included a de-identified subject ID, COVID-19 status, age in years and sex. Where available, HLA class I and class II types were taken from metadata supplied by the sample provider and were not determined by assay-based typing.

The collaborating institutions used their own protocols to collect whole blood in K2EDTA tubes. For TCRbeta analysis, collaborator samples were shipped as frozen whole blood, as isolated PBMCs, or as DNA extracted from either sample type. TCRbeta CDR3 regions were amplified from genomic DNA using the immunoSEQ Assay, a bias-controlled multiplex PCR. Concerning the study's data processing: The number of nucleated cells in each sample was estimated by amplification of reference gene primers within the assay. To quantify the absolute abundance of each unique TCRbeta CDR3 rearrangement, sequence reads were collapsed and filtered. For each sample, productive Simpson clonality was calculated as the square root of Simpson's diversity index over productive rearrangements. TCRdb provides this immuneACCESS table in a form limited to in-frame rearrangements. Some clones are lacking; in checked studies, under half of them reflect an unresolved V gene, and why the rest are absent is not known. V and J calls and clone size are as listed in that table; D and trimming were resolved from the DNA. The sample includes about 250,000 clones, with approximately 86% observed a single time. Around 6.8% of the sample comes from the top ten.

Points on this clone: Its antigen is not yet known. Base qualities are not recorded, but no much larger clone differs from it by a single base.

The paper's findings and limits, for the study overall: How much clinical and demographic metadata was included differed by source and by participant, and the metadata was provided uncurated.

CDR1 and CDR2 are drawn from the germline V gene: SNHLY, FYNNEI. From the cysteine through the phenylalanine, the CDR3 covers 15 amino acids. Left in the record is the CDR3 DNA by itself, 45 bases read in frame from the first base. V lost 4 bases and J lost 3 bases; the stretch between them is 12 bases long. The sequence was collected from a woman aged 55-69 years with active or convalescent COVID-19. Sequenced material: peripheral blood. The chain is made from TRBV2 and TRBJ2-2; 6 matching bases give a weak D call of TRBD2. The DNA sequence is as follows: TGTGCCAGCAGTGGAAAGCGGGCGGACACCGGGGAGCTGTTTTTT. The resulting protein is CASSGKRADTGELFF.